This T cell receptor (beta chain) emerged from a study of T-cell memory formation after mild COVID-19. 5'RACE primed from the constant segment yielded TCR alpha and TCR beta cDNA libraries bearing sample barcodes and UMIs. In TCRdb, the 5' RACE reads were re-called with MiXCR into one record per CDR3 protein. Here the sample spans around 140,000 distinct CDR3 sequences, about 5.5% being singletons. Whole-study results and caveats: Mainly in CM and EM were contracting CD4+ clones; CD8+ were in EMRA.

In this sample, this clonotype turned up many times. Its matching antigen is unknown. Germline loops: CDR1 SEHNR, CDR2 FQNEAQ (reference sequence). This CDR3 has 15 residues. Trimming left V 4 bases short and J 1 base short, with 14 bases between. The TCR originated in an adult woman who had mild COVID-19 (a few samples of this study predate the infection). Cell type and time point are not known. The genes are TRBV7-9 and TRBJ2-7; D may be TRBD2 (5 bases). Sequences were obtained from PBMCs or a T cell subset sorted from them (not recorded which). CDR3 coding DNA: TGTGCCAGCAGCTCCCCCGGACTCTTATCCTACGAGCAGTACTTC. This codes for CASSSPGLLSYEQYF.